Listed here are 18 T cell receptor beta chains from one sample, sequenced in a study of CXCR3-negative and CXCR3-positive naive CD8 T cells. Broader study findings: For CXCR3-positive naive cells, TRB CDR3s were more hydrophobic than those of CXCR3-negative naive cells.

Libraries were UMI-labeled 5' RACE TRB cDNA. TCRdb reanalyzed the 5' RACE reads, giving one entry per CDR3 protein sequence and no DNA. Its listing shows around 140,000 distinct CDR3 sequences. Their cognate antigens are unknown. The sequenced sample was naive CXCR3+ CD8+ T cells from blood. Subset: CD45RO-CCR7+CD27+CD95- naive CD8+ T cells expressing CXCR3 (TNR3+). The receptors were sampled from a human donor in good health. Some clones in this sample may be carry-over from other donors' samples.

V and J are TRBV23-1 and TRBJ1-5; with no DNA, the TCRdb D assignment of TRBD1 cannot be verified. TRBV23-1 is designated an ORF whose function remains uncertain. This CDR3 has 16 residues. The chain's CDR3 is CASSPPDAKLIGPQHF.

This sequence joins TRBV6-1 and TRBJ1-1; no DNA is available, so the TRBD1 call from TCRdb remains unchecked. CDR3 length equals 12 residues. Per germline, CDR1 MNHNS and CDR2 SASEGT. CDR3 residues: CASMGQNTEAFF.

The rearrangement joins TRBV29-1 to TRBJ2-7; as DNA is missing, the TRBD1 call by TCRdb cannot be tested. Germline V gives CDR1 SQVTM, CDR2 ANQGSEA. The CDR3 spans 14 residues. The CDR3 region is CSVLPGQGTYEQYF.

The chain is built from TRBV6-5 and TRBJ2-1; no DNA is available, so the TRBD2 call from TCRdb remains unchecked. Germline CDR1 MNHEY, CDR2 SVGAGI. The CDR3 is 16 residues long. CDR3 residues: CASGVLPGGVYNEQFF.

Here the CDR3 reads CATRSGGNEQFF. The chain uses TRBV24-1 and TRBJ2-1; the TCRdb D gene call, TRBD1, has no DNA to confirm it. Germline loops: CDR1 KGHDR, CDR2 SFDVKD. The CDR3 runs 12 residues.

The J gene is TRBJ2-7, the V gene TRBV28; TCRdb's assignment of TRBD1 cannot be checked, as there is no DNA. The germline V gene has CDR1 MDHEN and CDR2 SYDVKM. The CDR3 loop spans 16 amino acids. CDR3 residues: CASSLTGQGADYEQYF.

The chain combines TRBV27 with TRBJ2-7. Germline values: CDR1 MNHEY, CDR2 SMNVEV (reference sequence). The CDR3 runs 13 residues. The CDR3 here is CASRFSGSYEQYF.

The chain combines TRBV23-1 with TRBJ2-3; the TCRdb D gene call, TRBD1, has no DNA to confirm it. TRBV23-1 is noted as an ORF with a role that remains uncertain. The CDR3 is 15 amino acids. CDR3 sequence: CASRFGQAITDTQYF.

The chain links TRBV7-8 to TRBJ2-1; TCRdb gives TRBD1 as the D gene, but with no DNA this cannot be confirmed. The germline gives CDR1 SGHVS, CDR2 FQNEAQ. The length of the CDR3 is 16 residues. The CDR3 is CASSPPWGGVDNEQFF.

The J gene is TRBJ1-5, the V gene TRBV4-3; TCRdb lists TRBD1, though no DNA is available to test this call. The CDR3 totals 14 residues. Germline CDR1 LGHNA, CDR2 YSLEER. CDR3 in amino acids: CASSQEGGIQPQHF.

The rearrangement links TRBV14 to TRBJ2-3; there is no DNA to check the TCRdb D call of TRBD2. The CDR3 consists of 16 residues. Per the germline V gene, CDR1 is SGHDN and CDR2 is FVKESK. CDR3 residues: CASSQPAWVSTDTQYF.

This chain uses TRBV7-9 with TRBJ2-7; TCRdb selects TRBD1, and the lack of DNA leaves this call unchecked. Germline V CDR1 and CDR2: SEHNR, FQNEAQ (reference sequence). This CDR3 has 14 amino acids. The CDR3 loop is CASSADRGRYEQYF.

V usage is TRBV12-3 or TRBV12-4 and J usage is TRBJ2-5; TCRdb names TRBD1, which stays unverified in the absence of DNA. CDR3 size: 14 residues. CDR3 sequence: CASSQTGERETQYF.

CDR3: CASSIQWTSGTDYEQYF. V gene TRBV11-2 combines with J gene TRBJ2-7; absent DNA, TCRdb's TRBD2 call cannot be checked. The CDR3 runs 17 residues. From germline, CDR1 is SGHAT and CDR2 FQNNGV. Together with reference TRBV11-2 and TRBJ2-7, the CDR3 gives the full variable domain: EAGVAQSPRYKIIEKRQSVAFWCNPISGHATLYWYQQILGQGPKLLIQFQNNGVVDDSQLPKDRFSAERLKGVDSTLKIQPAKLEDSAVYLCASSIQWTSGTDYEQYFGPGTRLTVT.

The rearrangement uses TRBV29-1 and TRBJ2-7; TCRdb reports TRBD1, a call that lacks DNA to check it against. The CDR3 is 13 residues long. Germline assignment: CDR1 SQVTM and CDR2 ANQGSEA. The CDR3 loop reads CSIPGGDTYEQYF.

The chain is built from TRBV13 and TRBJ2-1; TCRdb outputs TRBD1, but without DNA this stays unchecked. The length of the CDR3 is 18 residues. Germline loops: CDR1 PRHDT, CDR2 FYEKMQ (reference sequence). CDR3 region: CASSPLYSDPSSYNEQFF.

This chain connects TRBV11-2 to TRBJ2-7; TCRdb reports TRBD1, a call that lacks DNA to check it against. The CDR3 spans 11 residues. Per germline, CDR1 SGHAT and CDR2 FQNNGV. Here the CDR3 reads CASSQGREQYF.

The rearrangement links TRBV13 to TRBJ2-7; the TCRdb call, TRBD2, lacks DNA for checking. CDR1 and CDR2 from the germline V gene are PRHDT and FYEKMQ (reference sequence). The CDR3 extends over 15 amino acids. CDR3: CASSLSSSGNSEQYF.